This T cell receptor beta chain appears in the sequencing data of a study of T-cell reconstitution after alpha-beta-depleted transplantation in children. This clonotype came up many times. Its antigen remains unknown. Broader study findings: Recipient T cells and thymic progenitors that survived gave rise to the high TCRbeta diversity observed at day 60 in some patients. Several hundred rapidly expanded clones from non-depleted graft cells reportedly supplied alpha-beta T cells about two months post-transplant. By one year post-transplant, T-cell counts and diversity largely arose from T cells that were newly produced.

Preparation of the TCRbeta library was carried out with unique molecular identifiers. TCRdb recomputed calls from the PCR reads with MiXCR, one row per CDR3 protein. Here the sample spans fewer than 700,000 distinct CDR3 sequences, 10% to 15% being singletons. With 5 bases removed from V and 0 bases from J, the gap between germline ends came to 8 bases. Germline assignment: CDR1 MNHEY and CDR2 SVGAGI. The CDR3 has 14 residues. This TCR was recovered from a male patient between 5 and 17 years old who had a stem cell transplant for acute myeloid leukemia, so the T cells may come from the graft donor. Sequenced here: PBMCs, mostly from graft donor cells, sampled 360 days after TCRalphabeta/CD19-depleted stem cell transplant. The chain links TRBV6-5 to TRBJ1-5, with no clear D. The CDR3 nucleotides read TGTGCCAGCAGTACCGGAAATAGCAATCAGCCCCAGCATTTT. As protein: CASSTGNSNQPQHF.